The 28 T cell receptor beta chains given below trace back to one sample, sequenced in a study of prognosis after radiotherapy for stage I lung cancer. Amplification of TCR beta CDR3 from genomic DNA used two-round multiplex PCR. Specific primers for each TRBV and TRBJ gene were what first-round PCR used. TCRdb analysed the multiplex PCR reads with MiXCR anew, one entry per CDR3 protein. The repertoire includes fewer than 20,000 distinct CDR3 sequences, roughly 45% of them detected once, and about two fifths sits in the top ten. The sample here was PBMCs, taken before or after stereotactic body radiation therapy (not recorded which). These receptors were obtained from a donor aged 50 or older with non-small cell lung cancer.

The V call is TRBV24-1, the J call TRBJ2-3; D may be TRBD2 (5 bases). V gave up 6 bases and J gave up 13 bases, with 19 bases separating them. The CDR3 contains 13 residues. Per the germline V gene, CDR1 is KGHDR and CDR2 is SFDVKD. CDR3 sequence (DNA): TGTGCCACCAGTCCCTTCGCCGGGGATACAAAGTATTTT. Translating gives CATSPFAGDTKYF.

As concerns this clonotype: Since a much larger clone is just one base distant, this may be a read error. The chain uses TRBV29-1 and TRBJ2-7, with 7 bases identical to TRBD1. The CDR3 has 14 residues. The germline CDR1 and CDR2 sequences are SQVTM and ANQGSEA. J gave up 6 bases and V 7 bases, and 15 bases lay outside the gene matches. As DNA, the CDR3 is TGCAGCGCCCGAACTGGGACAGATCTACCCGAGCAGTACTTC. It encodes CSARTGTDLPEQYF.

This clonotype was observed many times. CDR3 DNA: TGCAGTGCTAGGGGGACAGGGTTAGGTTGGGATACGCAGTATTTT. Translation: CSARGTGLGWDTQYF. This chain links TRBV20-1 with TRBJ2-3, with 9 bases fitting TRBD1. There are 15 residues in the CDR3. Germline V gene sequence: CDR1 DFQATT, CDR2 SNEGSKA (reference sequence). With 3 bases clipped from V and 6 bases from J, the junction kept 10 bases outside the gene matches.

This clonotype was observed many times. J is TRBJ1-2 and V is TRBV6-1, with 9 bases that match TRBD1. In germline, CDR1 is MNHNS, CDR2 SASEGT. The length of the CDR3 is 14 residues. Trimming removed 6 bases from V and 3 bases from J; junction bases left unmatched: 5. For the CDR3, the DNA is TGTGCCAGCAGGTCCGGGACAGGGCACTATGGCTACACCTTC. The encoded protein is CASRSGTGHYGYTF.

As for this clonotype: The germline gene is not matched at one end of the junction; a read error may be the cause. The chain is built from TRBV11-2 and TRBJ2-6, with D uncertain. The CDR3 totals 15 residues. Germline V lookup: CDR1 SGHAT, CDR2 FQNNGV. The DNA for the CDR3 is TGTGCCGGCAGCTTAGTAGGTTTGGGGGCCAACGTCCTGACTTTC. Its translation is CAGSLVGLGANVLTF.

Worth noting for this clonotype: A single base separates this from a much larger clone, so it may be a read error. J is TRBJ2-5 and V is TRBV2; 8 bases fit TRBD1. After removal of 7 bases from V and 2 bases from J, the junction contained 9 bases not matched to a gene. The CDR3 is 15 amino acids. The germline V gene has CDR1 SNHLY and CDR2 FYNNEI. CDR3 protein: CASNLGTGIQETQYF. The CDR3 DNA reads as TGTGCCAGCAACCTAGGGACAGGTATACAAGAGACCCAGTACTTC.

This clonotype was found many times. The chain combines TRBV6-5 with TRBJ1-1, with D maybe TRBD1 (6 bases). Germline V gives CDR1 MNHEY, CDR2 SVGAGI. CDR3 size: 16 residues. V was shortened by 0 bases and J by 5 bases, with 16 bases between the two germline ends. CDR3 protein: CASSYSNQVRGTEAFF. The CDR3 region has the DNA TGTGCCAGCAGTTACTCGAACCAGGTTAGGGGGACTGAAGCTTTCTTT.

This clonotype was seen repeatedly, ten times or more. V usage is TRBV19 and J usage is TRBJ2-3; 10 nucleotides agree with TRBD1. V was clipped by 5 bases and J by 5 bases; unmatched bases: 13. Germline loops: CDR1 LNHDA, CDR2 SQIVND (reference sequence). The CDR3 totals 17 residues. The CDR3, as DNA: TGTGCCAGTAGTTCCCGCGACAGGGGGCTTGGTTTAGATACGCAGTATTTT. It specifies CASSSRDRGLGLDTQYF.

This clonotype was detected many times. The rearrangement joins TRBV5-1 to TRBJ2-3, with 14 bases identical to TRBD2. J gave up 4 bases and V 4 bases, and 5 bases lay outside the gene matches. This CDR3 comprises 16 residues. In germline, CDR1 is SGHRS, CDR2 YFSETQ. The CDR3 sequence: CASSLGTSGSADTQYF. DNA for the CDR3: TGCGCCAGCAGCCTAGGGACTAGCGGGAGTGCAGATACGCAGTATTTT.

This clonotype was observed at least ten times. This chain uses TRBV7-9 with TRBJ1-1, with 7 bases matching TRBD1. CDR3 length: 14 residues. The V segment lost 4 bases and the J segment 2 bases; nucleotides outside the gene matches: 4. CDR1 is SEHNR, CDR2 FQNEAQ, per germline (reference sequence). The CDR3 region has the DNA TGTGCCAGCAGCTCTGGGACAGATAACACTGAAGCTTTCTTT. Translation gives CASSSGTDNTEAFF.

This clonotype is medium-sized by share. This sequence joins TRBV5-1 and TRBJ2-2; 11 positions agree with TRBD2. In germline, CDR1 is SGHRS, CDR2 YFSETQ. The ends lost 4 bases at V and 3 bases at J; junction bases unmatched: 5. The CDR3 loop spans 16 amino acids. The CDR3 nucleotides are TGCGCCAGCAGCAGTAGCGGGAGGGCCGACACCGGGGAGCTGTTTTTT. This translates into CASSSSGRADTGELFF. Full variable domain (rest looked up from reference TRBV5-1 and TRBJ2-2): KAGVTQTPRYLIKTRGQQVTLSCSPISGHRSVSWYQQTPGQGLQFLFEYFSETQRNKGNFPGRFSGRQFSNSRSEMNVSTLELGDSALYLCASSSSGRADTGELFFGEGSRLTVL.

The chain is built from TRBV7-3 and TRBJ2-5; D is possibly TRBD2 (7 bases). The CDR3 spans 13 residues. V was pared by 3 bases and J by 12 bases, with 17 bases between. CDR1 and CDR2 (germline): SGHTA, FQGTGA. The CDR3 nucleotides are TGTGCCAGCAGCTTGGAGGGGGGGGAGAACAAGTACTTC. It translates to CASSLEGGENKYF.

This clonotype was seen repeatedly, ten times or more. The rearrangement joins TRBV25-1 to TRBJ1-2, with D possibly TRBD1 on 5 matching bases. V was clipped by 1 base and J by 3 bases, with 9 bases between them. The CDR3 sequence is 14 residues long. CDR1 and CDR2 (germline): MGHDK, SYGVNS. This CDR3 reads CASSESGRDYGYTF. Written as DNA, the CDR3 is TGTGCCAGCAGTGAATCGGGCAGGGACTATGGCTACACCTTC.

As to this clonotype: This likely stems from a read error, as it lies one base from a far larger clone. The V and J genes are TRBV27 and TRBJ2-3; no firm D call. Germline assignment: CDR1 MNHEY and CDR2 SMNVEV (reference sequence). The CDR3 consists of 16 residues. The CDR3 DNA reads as TGTGCCAGCAGTTTATCTCGAGGCAGAGGCACATATACGCAGTATTTT. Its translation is CASSLSRGRGTYTQYF.

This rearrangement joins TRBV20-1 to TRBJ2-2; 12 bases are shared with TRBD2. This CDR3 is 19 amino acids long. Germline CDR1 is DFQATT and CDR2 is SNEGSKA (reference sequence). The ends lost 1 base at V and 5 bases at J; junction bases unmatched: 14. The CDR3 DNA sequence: TGCAGTGCTAGAGCCCCCCGGACTAGCGGGACTACCTGGACCGGGGAGCTGTTTTTT. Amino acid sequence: CSARAPRTSGTTWTGELFF.

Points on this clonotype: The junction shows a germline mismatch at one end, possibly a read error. As DNA, the CDR3 is TGTGCCAGCAACCAAGTCTATGGGGGGGCTTCACCCCTCCACTTT. This codes for CASNQVYGGASPLHF. The chain has TRBV14 and TRBJ1-6; TRBD1 might be the D (6 bases). This CDR3 region has 15 residues. Germline loops: CDR1 SGHDN, CDR2 FVKESK.

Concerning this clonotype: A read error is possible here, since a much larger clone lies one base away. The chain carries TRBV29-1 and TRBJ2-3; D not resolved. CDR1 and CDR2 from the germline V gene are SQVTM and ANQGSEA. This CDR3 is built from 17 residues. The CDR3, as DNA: TGCGGCGTTGAAGATCTGGCGGCGGAGTATAGCACAGATACGCAGTATTTT. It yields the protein CGVEDLAAEYSTDTQYF.

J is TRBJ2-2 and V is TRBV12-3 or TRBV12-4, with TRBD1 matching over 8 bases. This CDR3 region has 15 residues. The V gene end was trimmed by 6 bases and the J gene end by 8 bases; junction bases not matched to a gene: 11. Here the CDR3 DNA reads TGTGCCAGCAGGGACGAGACAGGGGATTCTGGGGAGCTGTTTTTT. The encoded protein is CASRDETGDSGELFF.

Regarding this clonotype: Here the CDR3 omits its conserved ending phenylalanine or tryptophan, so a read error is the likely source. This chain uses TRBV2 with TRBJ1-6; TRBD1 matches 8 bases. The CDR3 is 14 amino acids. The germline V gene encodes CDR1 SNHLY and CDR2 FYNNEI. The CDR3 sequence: CASSLDRGDSPLHL. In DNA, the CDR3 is TGTGCCAGCAGTTTAGACAGGGGAGATTCGCCCCTCCACCTT.

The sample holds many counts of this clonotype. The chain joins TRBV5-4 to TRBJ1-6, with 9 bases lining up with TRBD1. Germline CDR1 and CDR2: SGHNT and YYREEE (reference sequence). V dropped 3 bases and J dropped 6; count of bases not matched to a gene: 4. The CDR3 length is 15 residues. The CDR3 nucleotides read TGTGCCAGCAGCTCCGGGACAGGGATTAATTCACCCCTCCACTTT. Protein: CASSSGTGINSPLHF. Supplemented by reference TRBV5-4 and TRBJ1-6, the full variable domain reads ETGVTQSPTHLIKTRGQQVTLRCSSQSGHNTVSWYQQALGQGPQFIFQYYREEENGRGNFPPRFSGLQFPNYSSELNVNALELDDSALYLCASSSGTGINSPLHFGNGTRLTVT.

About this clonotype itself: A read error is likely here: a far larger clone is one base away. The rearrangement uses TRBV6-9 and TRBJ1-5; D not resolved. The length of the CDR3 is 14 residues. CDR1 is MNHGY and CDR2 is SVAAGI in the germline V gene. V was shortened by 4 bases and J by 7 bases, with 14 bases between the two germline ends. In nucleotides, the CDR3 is TGTGCCAGCAGTTCCACAACGGGCGTGCAGCCCCAGCATTTT. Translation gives CASSSTTGVQPQHF.

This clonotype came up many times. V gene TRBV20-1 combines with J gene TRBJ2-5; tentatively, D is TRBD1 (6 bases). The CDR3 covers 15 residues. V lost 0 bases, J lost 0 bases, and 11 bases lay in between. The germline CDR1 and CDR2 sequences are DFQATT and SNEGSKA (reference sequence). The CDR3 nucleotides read TGCAGTGCTAGAGACCACAGGGAAAACCAAGAGACCCAGTACTTC. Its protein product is CSARDHRENQETQYF.

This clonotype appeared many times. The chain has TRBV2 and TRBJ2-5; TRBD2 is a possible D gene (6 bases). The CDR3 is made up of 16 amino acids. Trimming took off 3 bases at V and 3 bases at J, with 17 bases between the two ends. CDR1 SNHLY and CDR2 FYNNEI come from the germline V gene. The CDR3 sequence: CASSEVPGRQEETQYF. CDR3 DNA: TGTGCCAGCAGTGAGGTCCCAGGGAGGCAAGAAGAGACCCAGTACTTC.

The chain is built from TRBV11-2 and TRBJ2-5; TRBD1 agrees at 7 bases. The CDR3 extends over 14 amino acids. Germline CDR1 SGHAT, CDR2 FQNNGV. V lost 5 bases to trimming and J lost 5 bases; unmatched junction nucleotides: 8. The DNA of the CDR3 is TGTGCCAGCAGCCTTGAGACAGGGCCGGAGACCCAGTACTTC. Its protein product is CASSLETGPETQYF.

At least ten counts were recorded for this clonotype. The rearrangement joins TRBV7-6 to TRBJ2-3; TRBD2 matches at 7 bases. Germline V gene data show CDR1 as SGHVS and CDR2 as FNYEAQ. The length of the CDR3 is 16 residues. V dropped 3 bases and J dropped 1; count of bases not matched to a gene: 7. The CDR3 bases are TGTGCCAGCAGCTTGAAACTAGCGACCGGCACAGATACGCAGTATTTT. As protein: CASSLKLATGTDTQYF.

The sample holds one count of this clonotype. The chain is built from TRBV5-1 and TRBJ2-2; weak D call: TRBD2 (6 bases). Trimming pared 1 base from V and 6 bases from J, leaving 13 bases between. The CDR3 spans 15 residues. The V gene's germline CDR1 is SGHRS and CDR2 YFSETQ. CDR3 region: CASSLRLGESGELFF. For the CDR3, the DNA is TGCGCCAGCAGCTTGAGACTAGGGGAATCCGGGGAGCTGTTTTTT.

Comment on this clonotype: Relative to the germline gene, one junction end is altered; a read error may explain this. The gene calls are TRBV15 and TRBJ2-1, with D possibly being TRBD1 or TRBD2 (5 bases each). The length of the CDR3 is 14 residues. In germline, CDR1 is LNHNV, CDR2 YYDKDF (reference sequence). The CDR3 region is CATSRSKGTDERFF. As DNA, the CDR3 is TGTGCCACCAGCAGAAGTAAAGGGACCGATGAGCGGTTCTTC.

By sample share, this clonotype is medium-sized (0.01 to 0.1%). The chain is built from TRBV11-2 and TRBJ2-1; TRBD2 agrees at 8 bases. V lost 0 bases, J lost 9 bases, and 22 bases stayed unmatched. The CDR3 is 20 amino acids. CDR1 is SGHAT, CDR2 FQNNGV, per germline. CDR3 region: CASSLDIRAGKGAGACEQFF. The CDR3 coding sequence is TGTGCCAGCAGCTTAGATATTCGGGCAGGGAAGGGAGCGGGAGCATGTGAGCAGTTCTTC.